Listed below are T cell receptor beta chains from one sample, sequenced in a study of cytomegalovirus exposure and HLA in healthy donors. The protocol was immunoSEQ multiplex PCR, while the TCRdb copy is restricted to in-frame clones and leaves out a portion. The profile shows 200,000 or so clones, roughly four fifths of them singletons. Sample: PBMCs. Source of these receptors: a woman aged 45-59 years in good health and CMV-seropositive. Both conserved end residues are part of each CDR3. Fields, in order: D gene, V gene, clone size, J gene, CDR3 DNA, CDR3 protein. The D gene is left open where the match is weak. Only some rows state a clone size, as once, few, many or a class for expanded clones.

>NA|TRBV5-6|few|TRBJ1-3
TGTGCCAGCAGCCCCAGGGATTGGGGAGGAAACACCATATATTTT
CASSPRDWGGNTIYF
>TRBD1|TRBV19|NA|TRBJ1-6
TGTGCCAGTAGTATAGGGGACAGGGGGTCTTCACCCCTCCACTTT
CASSIGDRGSSPLHF
>NA|TRBV7-8|few|TRBJ1-2
TGTGCCAGCAGCGGCGACACAATCTACACCTTC
CASSGDTIYTF
>NA|TRBV15|NA|TRBJ2-3
TGTGCCACCAGCACCCCGGTGCACACAGATACGCAGTATTTT
CATSTPVHTDTQYF
>TRBD2|TRBV2|once|TRBJ2-6
TGTGCCAGCAACGGCGGGAGTGAAAGCTCTGGGGCCAACGTCCTGACTTTC
CASNGGSESSGANVLTF
>NA|TRBV4-1|once|TRBJ2-5
TGCGCCAGCAGCCAAGGGACCCGGGGAAGCCAAGAGACCCAGTACTTC
CASSQGTRGSQETQYF
>TRBD2|TRBV9|NA|TRBJ2-2
TGTGCCAGCAGGGCGGGAGGGACTAGCGGGAGGAAAACCGGGGAGCTGTTTTTT
CASRAGGTSGRKTGELFF
>NA|TRBV5-1|once|TRBJ1-4
TGCGCCAGCAGCTTGGAGGGGGGGACAACTAATGAAAAACTGTTTTTT
CASSLEGGTTNEKLFF
>NA|TRBV10-3|NA|TRBJ1-2
TGTGCCATCAGTGAGTCGACCTTGGGGGCTTCTGGCTACACCTTC
CAISESTLGASGYTF
>TRBD1|TRBV7-2|NA|TRBJ1-6
TGTGCCAGCAGCTCCTACAGGGGCCTATCACCCCTCCACTTT
CASSSYRGLSPLHF
>NA|TRBV12-2|NA|TRBJ2-4
TGTGCAAGTCGCTTAGCGAGGCTAATTTACTTC
CASRLARLIYF
>TRBD1|TRBV6-5|NA|TRBJ1-6
TGTGCCAGCAGGACCGGGACAGGGAACTCACCCCTCCACTTT
CASRTGTGNSPLHF
>NA|TRBV7-2|NA|TRBJ2-5
TGTGCCAGCAGCTTAGGATGGGCAGGGGAGACCCAGTACTTC
CASSLGWAGETQYF
>NA|TRBV2|NA|TRBJ1-3
TGTGCCAGCAGAGAAAGGGAAGGGGCCTCTGGAAACACCATATATTTT
CASREREGASGNTIYF
>TRBD1|TRBV6-6|NA|TRBJ2-1
TGTGCCAGCAGTTTCCGGACAGGGGTAGGCAATGAGCAGTTCTTC
CASSFRTGVGNEQFF
>TRBD2|TRBV27|NA|TRBJ2-1
TGTGCCAGCAGTCCCTCTCTGCGGGGGGGCAGTAATGAGCAGTTCTTC
CASSPSLRGGSNEQFF
>NA|TRBV12-5|NA|TRBJ2-7
TGTGCTAGTAGCACAGGTTTCCACGAGCAGTACTTC
CASSTGFHEQYF
>NA|TRBV30|NA|TRBJ2-3
TGTGCCGCCACTAGAGGCCCAGATACGCAGTATTTT
CAATRGPDTQYF
>NA|TRBV5-1|NA|TRBJ1-4
TGCGCCAGCAGCCACCGACTCGGCGGCACCGATGAAAAACTGTTTTTT
CASSHRLGGTDEKLFF
>NA|TRBV11-3|NA|TRBJ2-7
TGTGCCAGCAGCTTAGGCAGGGGTGACGAGCAGTACTTC
CASSLGRGDEQYF
>TRBD2|TRBV5-4|NA|TRBJ2-1
TGTGCCAGCAGCATATCGGGGGGGTCCTACAATGAGCAGTTCTTC
CASSISGGSYNEQFF
>TRBD2|TRBV10-3|once|TRBJ2-1
TGTGCCATCAGTGAGGGACTAGCGGGAGTAGGGGAGCAGTTCTTC
CAISEGLAGVGEQFF